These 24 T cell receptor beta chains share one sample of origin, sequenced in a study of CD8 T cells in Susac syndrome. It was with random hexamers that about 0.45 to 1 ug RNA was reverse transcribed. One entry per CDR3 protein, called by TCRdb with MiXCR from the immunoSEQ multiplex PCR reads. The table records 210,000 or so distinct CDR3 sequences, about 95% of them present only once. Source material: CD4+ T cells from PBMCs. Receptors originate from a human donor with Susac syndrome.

CDR3 sequence: CASRVAGGSYEQYF. The CDR3 nucleotides are TGTGCCAGCAGGGTTGCAGGGGGGTCCTACGAGCAGTACTTC. The V and J genes are TRBV25-1 and TRBJ2-7; tentative D call: TRBD1 (7 bases). Germline loops: CDR1 MGHDK, CDR2 SYGVNS. CDR3 size: 14 residues. Deletions cut 6 bases from V and 1 base from J, with 13 bases between.

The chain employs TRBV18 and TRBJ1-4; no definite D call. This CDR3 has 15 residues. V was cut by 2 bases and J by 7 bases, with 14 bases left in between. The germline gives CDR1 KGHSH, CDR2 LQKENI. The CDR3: CASSPSAPRGEKLFF. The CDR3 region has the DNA TGTGCCAGCTCACCATCGGCTCCCCGGGGTGAAAAACTGTTTTTT.

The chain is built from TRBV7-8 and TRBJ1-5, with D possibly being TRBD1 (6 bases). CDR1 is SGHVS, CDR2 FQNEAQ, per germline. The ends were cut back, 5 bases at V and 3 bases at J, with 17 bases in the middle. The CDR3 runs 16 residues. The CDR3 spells CASSPLWTANNQPQHF. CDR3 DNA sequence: TGTGCCAGCAGCCCATTATGGACAGCTAACAATCAGCCCCAGCATTTT.

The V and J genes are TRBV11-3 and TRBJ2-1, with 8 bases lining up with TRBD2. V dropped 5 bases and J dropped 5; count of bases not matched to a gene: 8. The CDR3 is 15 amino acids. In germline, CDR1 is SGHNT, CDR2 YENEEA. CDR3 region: CASSLGLASNNEQFF. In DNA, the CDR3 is TGTGCCAGCAGCCTAGGACTAGCTTCGAACAATGAGCAGTTCTTC.

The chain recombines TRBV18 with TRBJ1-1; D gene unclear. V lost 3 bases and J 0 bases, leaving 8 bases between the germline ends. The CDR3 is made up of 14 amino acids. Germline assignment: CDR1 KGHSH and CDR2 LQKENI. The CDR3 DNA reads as TGTGCCAGCTCACCTGTGTTCATGAACACTGAAGCTTTCTTT. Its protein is CASSPVFMNTEAFF.

The chain's CDR3 is CSVGRGGGSETQYF. DNA for the CDR3: TGCAGCGTTGGTCGAGGAGGGGGCTCGGAGACCCAGTACTTC. V gene TRBV29-1 combines with J gene TRBJ2-5, with a tentative D call TRBD1 (7 bases). The V end lost 4 bases, the J end lost 5 bases, and 17 bases lay between the germline ends. Looked up from germline, CDR1 is SQVTM and CDR2 is ANQGSEA. This CDR3 is built from 14 residues.

CDR3 protein: CASSRPRGDRSSTDTQYF. The CDR3 nucleotides read TGTGCCAGCAGCCGCCCTCGGGGGGACAGATCTAGCACAGATACGCAGTATTTT. The V call is TRBV14, the J call TRBJ2-3; D is perhaps TRBD1 or TRBD2 (7 bases each). The CDR3 has 18 amino acids. The V end lost 4 bases, the J end lost 0 bases, and 20 bases lay between the germline ends. In germline, CDR1 is SGHDN, CDR2 FVKESK.

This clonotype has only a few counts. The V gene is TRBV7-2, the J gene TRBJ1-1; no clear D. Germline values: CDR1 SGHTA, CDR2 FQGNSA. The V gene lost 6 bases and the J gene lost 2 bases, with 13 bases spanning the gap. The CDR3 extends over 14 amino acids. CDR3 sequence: CASSLAGQNTEAFF. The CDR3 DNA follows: TGTGCCAGCAGTTTGGCAGGCCAAAACACTGAAGCTTTCTTT.

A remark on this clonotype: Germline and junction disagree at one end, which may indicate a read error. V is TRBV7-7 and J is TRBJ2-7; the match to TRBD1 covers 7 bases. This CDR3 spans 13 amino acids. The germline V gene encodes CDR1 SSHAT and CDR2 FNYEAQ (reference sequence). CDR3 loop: CASSSGQTSEQYF. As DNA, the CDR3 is TGTGCTAGCAGCTCGGGACAGACTTCCGAGCAGTACTTC.

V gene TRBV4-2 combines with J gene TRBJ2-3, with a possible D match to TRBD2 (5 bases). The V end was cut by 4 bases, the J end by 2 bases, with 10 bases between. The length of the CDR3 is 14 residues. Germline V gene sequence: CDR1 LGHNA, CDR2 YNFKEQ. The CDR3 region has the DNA TGTGCCAGCAGCCCCGGACTGTACACAGATACGCAGTATTTT. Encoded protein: CASSPGLYTDTQYF.

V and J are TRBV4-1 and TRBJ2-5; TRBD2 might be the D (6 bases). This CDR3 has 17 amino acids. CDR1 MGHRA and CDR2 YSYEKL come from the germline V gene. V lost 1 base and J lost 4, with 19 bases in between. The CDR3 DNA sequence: TGCGCCAGCAGCCAAGCACCTACCGTACTGGGGGGAGAGACCCAGTACTTC. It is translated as CASSQAPTVLGGETQYF.

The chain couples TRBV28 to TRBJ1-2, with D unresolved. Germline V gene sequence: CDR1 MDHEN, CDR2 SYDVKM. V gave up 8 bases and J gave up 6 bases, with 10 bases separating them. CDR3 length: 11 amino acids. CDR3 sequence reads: CASFLEDGYTF. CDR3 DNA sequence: TGTGCCAGCTTCCTGGAGGATGGCTACACCTTC.

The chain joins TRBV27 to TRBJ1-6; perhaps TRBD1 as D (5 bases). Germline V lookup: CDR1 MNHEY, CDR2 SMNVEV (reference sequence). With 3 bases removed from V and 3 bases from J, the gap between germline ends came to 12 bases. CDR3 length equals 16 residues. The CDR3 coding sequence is TGTGCCAGCAGTTTTTCTGGGGGGATCTATAATTCACCCCTCCACTTT. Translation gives CASSFSGGIYNSPLHF.

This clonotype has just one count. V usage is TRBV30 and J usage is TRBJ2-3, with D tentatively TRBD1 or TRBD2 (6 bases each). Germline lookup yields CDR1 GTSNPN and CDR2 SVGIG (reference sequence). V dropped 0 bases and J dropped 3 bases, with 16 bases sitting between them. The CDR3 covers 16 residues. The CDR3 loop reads CAWSVRGTPRTDTQYF. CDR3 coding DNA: TGTGCCTGGAGTGTACGGGGGACACCAAGGACAGATACGCAGTATTTT.

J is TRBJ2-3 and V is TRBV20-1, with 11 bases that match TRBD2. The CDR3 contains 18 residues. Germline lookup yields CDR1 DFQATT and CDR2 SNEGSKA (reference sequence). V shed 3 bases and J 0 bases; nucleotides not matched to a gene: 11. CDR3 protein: CSASMSSGGPTSTDTQYF. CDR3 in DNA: TGCAGTGCTAGTATGTCTAGCGGGGGGCCGACTAGCACAGATACGCAGTATTTT.

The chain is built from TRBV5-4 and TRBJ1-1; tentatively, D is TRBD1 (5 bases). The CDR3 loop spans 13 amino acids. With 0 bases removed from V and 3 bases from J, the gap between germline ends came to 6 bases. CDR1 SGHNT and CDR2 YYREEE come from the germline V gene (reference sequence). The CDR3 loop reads CASSLEGHTEAFF. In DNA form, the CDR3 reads TGTGCCAGCAGCTTGGAGGGGCACACTGAAGCTTTCTTT.

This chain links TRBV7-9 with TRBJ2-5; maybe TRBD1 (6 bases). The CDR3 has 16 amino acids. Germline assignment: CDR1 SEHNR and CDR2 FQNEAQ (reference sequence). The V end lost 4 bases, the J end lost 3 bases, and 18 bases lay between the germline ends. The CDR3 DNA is TGTGCCAGCAGCTGGGGGCATTTGACTGTAGAAGAGACCCAGTACTTC. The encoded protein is CASSWGHLTVEETQYF.

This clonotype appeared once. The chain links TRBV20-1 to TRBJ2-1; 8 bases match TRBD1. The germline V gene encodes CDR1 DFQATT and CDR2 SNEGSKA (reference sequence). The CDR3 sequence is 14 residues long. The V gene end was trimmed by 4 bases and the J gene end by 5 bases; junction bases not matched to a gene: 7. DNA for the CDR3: TGCAGTGCTATTCTCGGACAGGGCGACAATGAGCAGTTCTTC. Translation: CSAILGQGDNEQFF.

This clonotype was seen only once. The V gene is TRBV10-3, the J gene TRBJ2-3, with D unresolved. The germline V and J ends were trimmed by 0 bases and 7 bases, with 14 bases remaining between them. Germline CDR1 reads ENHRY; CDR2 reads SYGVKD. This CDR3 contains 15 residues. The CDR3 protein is CAISESRQGTNTQYF. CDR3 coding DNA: TGTGCCATCAGTGAGTCCCGACAAGGTACGAATACGCAGTATTTT.

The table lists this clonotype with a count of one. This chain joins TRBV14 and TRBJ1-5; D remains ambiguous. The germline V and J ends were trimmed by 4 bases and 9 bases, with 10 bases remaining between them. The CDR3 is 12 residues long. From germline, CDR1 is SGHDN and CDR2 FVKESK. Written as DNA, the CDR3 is TGTGCCAGCAGCCGACCGTTGGGGCCCCAGCATTTT. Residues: CASSRPLGPQHF. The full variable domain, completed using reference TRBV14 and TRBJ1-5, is EAGVTQFPSHSVIEKGQTVTLRCDPISGHDNLYWYRRVMGKEIKFLLHFVKESKQDESGMPNNRFLAERTGGTYSTLKVQPAELEDSGVYFCASSRPLGPQHFGDGTRLSIL.

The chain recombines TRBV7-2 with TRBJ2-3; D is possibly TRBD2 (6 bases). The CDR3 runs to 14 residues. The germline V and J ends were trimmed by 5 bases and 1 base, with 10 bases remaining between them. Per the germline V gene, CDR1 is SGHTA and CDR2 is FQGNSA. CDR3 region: CASSKAGRTDTQYF. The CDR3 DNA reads TGTGCCAGCAGCAAGGCGGGGCGCACAGATACGCAGTATTTT.

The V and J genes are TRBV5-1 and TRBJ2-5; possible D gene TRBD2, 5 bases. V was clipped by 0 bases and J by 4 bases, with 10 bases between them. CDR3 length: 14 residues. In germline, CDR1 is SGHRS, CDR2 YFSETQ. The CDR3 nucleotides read TGCGCCAGCAGCTTGGAAAGTCGGGGAGAGACCCAGTACTTC. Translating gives CASSLESRGETQYF. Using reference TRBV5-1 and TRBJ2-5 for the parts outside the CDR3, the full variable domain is KAGVTQTPRYLIKTRGQQVTLSCSPISGHRSVSWYQQTPGQGLQFLFEYFSETQRNKGNFPGRFSGRQFSNSRSEMNVSTLELGDSALYLCASSLESRGETQYFGPGTRLLVL.

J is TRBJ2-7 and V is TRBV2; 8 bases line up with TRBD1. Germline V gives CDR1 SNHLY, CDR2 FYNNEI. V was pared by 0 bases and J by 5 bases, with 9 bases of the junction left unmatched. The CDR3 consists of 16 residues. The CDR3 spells CASSEAQRTGLHEQYF. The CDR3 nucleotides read TGTGCCAGCAGTGAAGCCCAAAGGACAGGGTTACACGAGCAGTACTTC. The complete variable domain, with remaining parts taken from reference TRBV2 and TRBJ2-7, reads EPEVTQTPSHQVTQMGQEVILRCVPISNHLYFYWYRQILGQKVEFLVSFYNNEISEKSEIFDDQFSVERPDGSNFTLKIRSTKLEDSAMYFCASSEAQRTGLHEQYFGPGTRLTVT.

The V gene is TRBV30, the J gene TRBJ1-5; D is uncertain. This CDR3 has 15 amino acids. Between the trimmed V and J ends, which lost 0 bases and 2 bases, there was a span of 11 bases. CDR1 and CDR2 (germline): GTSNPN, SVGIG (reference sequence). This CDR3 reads CAWSVAGVGNQPQHF. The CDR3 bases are TGTGCCTGGAGTGTCGCGGGAGTAGGCAATCAGCCCCAGCATTTT.